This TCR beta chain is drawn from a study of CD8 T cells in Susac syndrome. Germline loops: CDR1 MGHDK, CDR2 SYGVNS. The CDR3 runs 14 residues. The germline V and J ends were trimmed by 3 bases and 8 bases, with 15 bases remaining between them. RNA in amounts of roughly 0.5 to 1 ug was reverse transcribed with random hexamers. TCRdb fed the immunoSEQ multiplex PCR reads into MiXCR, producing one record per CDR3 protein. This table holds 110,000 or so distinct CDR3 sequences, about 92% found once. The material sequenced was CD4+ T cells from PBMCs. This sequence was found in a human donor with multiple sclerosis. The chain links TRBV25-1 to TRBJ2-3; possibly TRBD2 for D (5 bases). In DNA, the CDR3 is TGTGCCAGCAGTGACTTCCATTCGGCGGGTACGCAGTATTTT. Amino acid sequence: CASSDFHSAGTQYF.